A single sample is the source of the 8 T cell receptor beta chains below, sequenced in a study of prognosis after radiotherapy for stage I lung cancer. Two-round multiplex PCR, the amplification method, yielded TCR beta CDR3 from genomic DNA. Round-one PCR had primers specific to each TRBV and TRBJ gene. TCRdb processed the multiplex PCR reads anew with MiXCR; each CDR3 protein has one entry. The top ten hold roughly 26% of the sample, which has around 19,000 distinct CDR3 sequences, about 60% seen once. This sample comprised PBMCs, obtained before or after stereotactic body radiation therapy (not recorded which). Source of these receptors: a donor aged 50 or older with non-small cell lung cancer.

This clonotype is medium-sized within its sample. The CDR3 sequence is CASSIGRYNEQFF. The CDR3 nucleotides read TGTGCCAGCAGCATCGGACGGTACAATGAGCAGTTCTTC. The chain has TRBV6-2 or TRBV6-3 and TRBJ2-1; D is undetermined. The ends were cut back, 6 bases at V and 4 bases at J, with 10 bases in the middle. This CDR3 comprises 13 residues. From germline, CDR1 is MNHEY and CDR2 SVGEGT.

This clonotype has at least ten counts. V usage is TRBV3-1 and J usage is TRBJ2-5, with D uncertain. This CDR3 spans 13 amino acids. V was clipped by 4 bases and J by 5 bases, with 11 bases between them. Looked up from germline, CDR1 is LGHDT and CDR2 is YNNKEL (reference sequence). CDR3 loop: CASSPSGWETQYF. The CDR3 DNA reads as TGTGCCAGCAGCCCATCCGGGTGGGAGACCCAGTACTTC.

Regarding this clonotype: The conserved final phenylalanine or tryptophan is absent from the CDR3, which likely points to a read error. The J gene is TRBJ1-1, the V gene TRBV5-4; D gene ambiguous. Per the germline V gene, CDR1 is SGHNT and CDR2 is YYREEE (reference sequence). Trimming left V 0 bases short and J 3 bases short, with 6 bases between. CDR3 length: 13 residues. The CDR3 loop is CASSLDTYTEAFS. For the CDR3, the DNA is TGTGCCAGCAGCTTGGACACCTACACTGAAGCTTTCTCT.

The chain has TRBV19 and TRBJ2-6; tentatively, D is TRBD1 or TRBD2 (5 bases each). Per the germline V gene, CDR1 is LNHDA and CDR2 is SQIVND (reference sequence). The CDR3 is made up of 15 amino acids. The V gene lost 2 bases and the J gene lost 1 base, with 6 bases spanning the gap. CDR3 in amino acids: CASSIWGSGANVLTF. The CDR3 nucleotides are TGTGCCAGTAGTATATGGGGGTCTGGGGCCAACGTCCTGACTTTC.

The chain is built from TRBV6-1 and TRBJ2-3, with 7 bases identical to TRBD1. There are 12 residues in the CDR3. Germline CDR1 is MNHNS and CDR2 is SASEGT. Trimming at V came to 8 bases and at J to 4 bases, leaving 3 bases not matched to a gene. CDR3 sequence: CASAQGPDTQYF. The CDR3 nucleotides are TGTGCCAGCGCACAGGGGCCAGATACGCAGTATTTT.

Details on this clonotype: A much bigger clone sits one base away, suggesting this may be a read error. V gene TRBV27 combines with J gene TRBJ1-2; D call uncertain. The germline CDR1 and CDR2 sequences are MNHEY and SMNVEV (reference sequence). The CDR3 loop spans 15 amino acids. The CDR3 here is CASSLLSGLAYGYTF. The CDR3 nucleotides are TGTGCCAGCAGCTTATTATCCGGACTCGCGTATGGCTACACCTTC.

There are many counts of this clonotype. J is TRBJ2-7 and V is TRBV14; possible D gene TRBD1, 6 bases. Trimming cost V 1 base and J 3 bases, with 13 bases left between them. The CDR3 covers 15 residues. The germline V gene has CDR1 SGHDN and CDR2 FVKESK. Here the CDR3 DNA reads TGTGCCAGCAGCCAAGGGCCCCAGGGGTACTACGAGCAGTACTTC. Translating gives CASSQGPQGYYEQYF.

This clonotype was seen at least ten times. The chain is built from TRBV20-1 and TRBJ1-4; D perhaps matches TRBD1 (5 bases). V lost 6 bases to trimming and J lost 5 bases, with 10 bases between them. CDR1 and CDR2 (germline): DFQATT, SNEGSKA (reference sequence). The length of the CDR3 is 12 residues. Written as DNA, the CDR3 is TGCAGTGCGGGGGGGAAAAATGAAAAACTGTTTTTT. This gives the protein CSAGGKNEKLFF.